This TCR beta chain was retrieved from a study of robustness of blood B and T cell sequencing (dated by TCRdb to the late 2010s). Study-wide context: The goal of the study was to figure out the amount of peripheral blood required to reliably characterize the TCRbeta and IgG repertoires of an individual. TCRbeta and IgG repertoires were quantified in each of the approximately 10 independently drawn blood samples. As technical replicates, two replicate TCRbeta cDNA libraries were made from one shared RNA pool taken from a single 10 ml draw.

The germline V gene provides CDR1 MDHEN and CDR2 SYDVKM. The CDR3 goes from the cysteine to the phenylalanine over 15 residues. Left in the record is the CDR3 DNA by itself, 45 bases read in frame from the first base. Trimming removed 6 bases from V and 0 bases from J, leaving 13 bases between the germline ends. Turning to this clonotype: It has no known antigen specificity. Within one base of it there is no much larger clone, and no base qualities were kept.

Receptors were amplified or captured by PCR. Sequencing was carried out with an Illumina MiSeq. SMARTScribe reverse transcriptase and a 5' template-switch oligo, by which a universal priming site was added, were used for cDNA synthesis. A 12-nucleotide random unique molecular identifier (UMI) was carried by the template-switch oligo, and each cDNA molecule was tagged with this UMI. Chain-specific reverse primers targeted TCRbeta transcripts during reverse transcription. Uracil DNA glycosylase treatment removed residual template-switch adapters, and cDNA was purified with a Qiagen MinElute kit. The first PCR ran for roughly 25 cycles with KAPA HiFi HotStart ReadyMix and step-out primers, divided among four 50 microliter reactions. First-round PCR products were gel-purified before further amplification. Illumina Nextera adapters were added in a second 8-cycle PCR, after which libraries were purified and pooled. The UMI barcode for each TCRbeta molecule was captured by a 50-nucleotide 5' read. Regarding the original processing steps: Using the MIGEC toolkit, reads were grouped by UMI into consensus reads. Forward and reverse consensus reads were merged with PEAR to produce final reads. A custom decontamination script removed identical UMI-sequence pairs shared across libraries, treating them as cross-sample contamination. MIGMAP, a wrapper around IgBLAST, was used to carry out V(D)J assignment and CDR3 extraction. TCR clonotypes were defined by identical V gene, J gene and CDR3 amino acid sequence; CDR1 and CDR2 were not sequenced. Starting from the raw public reads, TCRdb applied fastp trimming at Q25, assembled clones with MiXCR and retained in-frame beta chains. Records with the same CDR3 protein are collapsed into one entry carrying the most frequent genes and DNA. The authors' filters were not applied to this entry. Present in this sample are some 1,600 distinct CDR3 sequences, less than 60% of which were seen just once. The biggest ten clones account for 40% to 50% of the sample.

Overall study results and their limits: Of the top 10,000 TCRbeta clonotypes in one technical replicate library, nearly 95% were also found in the other technical replicate library. When 3 or 4 tubes (about 26-40 ml blood) were combined, saturation was approached in coverage of the top 10,000 TCRbeta clonotypes. Every single 10 ml sample contained the 1,000 most abundant TCRbeta clonotypes from the pooled draws. The TCRbeta rarefaction curves did not fully level off, which suggests either under-sequencing or many low-abundance clonotypes. One pair of TCRbeta libraries showed evidence of cross-contamination, likely from batch processing; the shared UMI-sequence pairs were removed. Overlap of rare TCRbeta clonotypes did not improve with pooling tubes, implying much larger blood volumes would be needed to capture them. Immediate fractionation was required for EDTA tubes, so the use of EDTA tubes in multi-site collections was limited.

mRNA, which captures expressed receptors, was used instead of genomic DNA for quantification of TCRbeta repertoires. Buffy coat leukocytes were collected into Trizol, and RNA was extracted with the Direct-zol RNA MiniPrep Plus kit without cell sorting. To separate plasma, buffy coat and red blood cells, EDTA blood tubes were immediately centrifuged at 4 degrees C. The receptor was isolated from a human donor in good health. This chain joins TRBV28 to TRBJ2-3; too little of a D gene remains to name it. The specimen was peripheral blood. Read as DNA, the sequence is TGTGCCAGCAGCCCAGACGTACCTAGCACAGATACGCAGTATTTT. Its coded protein is CASSPDVPSTDTQYF.